This T cell receptor beta chain was captured by sequencing in a study of T cell responses to AZD1222 COVID-19 vaccine. Study-level results: Regions 160-218 and 743-854 dominated among vaccine-associated CD4 TCRs spanning spike.

This CDR3 spans 13 amino acids. V lost 3 bases and J lost 8, with 10 bases in between. CDR1 KGHSH and CDR2 LQKENI come from the germline V gene. A remark on this clone: Its target is unknown.

TCRdb keeps only in-frame clones here, not all; method: immunoSEQ multiplex PCR. The sample consists of around 100,000 clones, 88% of them appearing once. Sequenced material: peripheral blood, taken on day 0 of AZD1222 vaccination. The J gene is TRBJ1-4, the V gene TRBV18; possibly TRBD1 for D (6 bases). The receptor was isolated from an adult in good health. Here the CDR3 reads CASSPPTGEKLFF. The CDR3 DNA reads as TGTGCCAGCTCACCTCCGACAGGAGAAAAACTGTTTTTT.